This T cell receptor (beta chain) was recorded in a study of metastatic and nonmetastatic thyroid tumors. Whole-study context: Repertoires of blood and of tissue (tumor or nodule) from malignant and benign thyroid patients were compared.

CDR1 is DFQATT, CDR2 SNEGSKA, per germline (reference sequence). With 5 bases clipped from V and 6 bases from J, the junction kept 8 bases outside the gene matches. The CDR3 has 14 amino acids. In the study's own analysis: To classify distant metastasis in papillary thyroid cancer, a model was built from CDR3 differences across clinicopathological groups. TCRdb called clones again from the PCR reads with MiXCR. V and J calls and clone size were set by TCRdb, not the authors. The table shows about 53,000 clones, with 20% occurring only once. This clone was detected many times. Its target is unknown. General observations from the study: Reports indicated that malignant thyroid tumors showed significantly higher TCR beta diversity than benign nodules did, in blood and tumor.

No treatment of any kind had been given to any patient before thyroid surgery. The J gene is TRBJ2-3, the V gene TRBV20-1, with 10 nucleotides matching TRBD2. The receptor was isolated from a female donor with papillary thyroid cancer or a benign thyroid nodule (not recorded which). Some clones in this sample may be carry-over from other donors' samples. The sample taken for sequencing was blood. Here the CDR3 reads CSAFSGRSRDTQYF. In DNA, the CDR3 is TGCAGTGCTTTTAGCGGGAGGAGCCGCGATACGCAGTATTTT.